This is a list of T cell receptor beta chains from one sample in a study of cytomegalovirus exposure and HLA in healthy donors. This table comes from immunoSEQ multiplex PCR, and its TCRdb copy is limited to in-frame clones, with some not included. The sample lists about 140,000 clones, about 80% seen once, with under 2% in the top ten. Sequenced material: PBMCs. These receptors were taken from a woman between 40 and 55 years old in good health and CMV-seronegative. The CDR3 runs from the conserved cysteine through the conserved F or W. Each record gives: D gene, V gene, J gene, clone size, CDR3 protein, CDR3 DNA. D genes are given only for firm matches. The size of a clone is reported for some rows only, either as once, few or many, or as a class for expanded clones.

.	TRBV9	TRBJ2-2	few	CASSFRGGANTGELFF	TGTGCCAGCAGCTTTAGAGGCGGGGCGAACACCGGGGAGCTGTTTTTT
TRBD1	TRBV28	TRBJ1-1	.	CASSLSGQVQPLTFF	TGTGCCAGCAGTTTATCGGGACAGGTACAGCCCCTAACTTTCTTT
.	TRBV28	TRBJ2-5	.	CASSLWQGGHQETQYF	TGTGCCAGCAGTTTATGGCAGGGGGGACACCAAGAGACCCAGTACTTC
.	TRBV7-9	TRBJ1-3	.	CASQGSGNTIYF	TGTGCCAGCCAGGGCTCTGGAAACACCATATATTTT
TRBD1	TRBV11-2	TRBJ1-2	.	CASSPASFFDRGMVYTF	TGTGCCAGCAGCCCAGCCTCATTCTTCGACAGGGGTATGGTCTACACCTTC
.	TRBV2	TRBJ1-5	.	CASSRQNQPQHF	TGTGCCAGCAGCCGACAGAATCAGCCCCAGCATTTT
TRBD1	TRBV5-1	TRBJ1-4	once	CAGSSQGDRGHEKLFF	TGCGCCGGCAGCTCGCAGGGGGACAGGGGGCACGAAAAACTGTTTTTT
.	TRBV19	TRBJ2-3	.	CASSIDRESEDTQYF	TGTGCCAGTAGTATAGATCGGGAGTCTGAGGATACGCAGTATTTT
.	TRBV9	TRBJ2-1	.	CASSVSGQNPDNEQFF	TGTGCCAGCAGCGTCTCGGGACAAAACCCGGACAATGAGCAGTTCTTC
.	TRBV2	TRBJ2-2	once	CASSAGNTNTGELFF	TGTGCCAGCAGTGCCGGGAATACGAACACCGGGGAGCTGTTTTTT
TRBD2	TRBV11-1	TRBJ2-1	.	CASSLTTSGGRITQFF	TGTGCCAGCAGCTTAACCACTAGCGGAGGCAGAATCACGCAGTTCTTC
TRBD1	TRBV7-9	TRBJ1-2	.	CASSLQDRDGYGYTF	TGTGCCAGCAGCTTACAGGACAGGGACGGTTACGGCTACACCTTC
TRBD2	TRBV19	TRBJ2-5	.	CASSIQSSGSRETQYF	TGTGCCAGTAGTATCCAGTCTAGCGGGAGTAGAGAGACCCAGTACTTC
.	TRBV19	TRBJ1-6	.	CASSPRSSYNSPLHF	TGTGCCAGTTCCCCCCGGAGCTCCTATAATTCACCCCTCCACTTT
TRBD2	TRBV29-1	TRBJ2-1	once	CSVDTSGRDNEQFF	TGCAGCGTTGACACTAGCGGGAGAGACAATGAGCAGTTCTTC
.	TRBV27	TRBJ2-7	.	CASRTLGIASYEQYF	TGTGCCAGCAGGACTTTGGGGATAGCGTCCTACGAGCAGTACTTC
.	TRBV11-2	TRBJ2-1	few	CASRPGSGYNEQFF	TGTGCCAGCAGACCAGGGTCTGGTTACAATGAGCAGTTCTTC
.	TRBV5-6	TRBJ1-5	.	CASSLGGWNQPQHF	TGTGCCAGCAGCTTAGGAGGTTGGAATCAGCCCCAGCATTTT
TRBD1	TRBV27	TRBJ1-2	.	CASSPLTGNLNYGYTF	TGTGCCAGCAGCCCTTTGACAGGGAACCTAAACTATGGCTACACCTTC
.	TRBV7-9	TRBJ2-1	.	CASSLVSGTNNEQFF	TGTGCCAGCAGCTTAGTTAGCGGAACTAACAATGAGCAGTTCTTC
TRBD1	TRBV7-2	TRBJ1-2	.	CASSPRVGQGRGYTF	TGTGCCAGCAGCCCCCGAGTGGGACAGGGGCGTGGCTACACCTTC
.	TRBV5-1	TRBJ2-3	.	CASSDRTSTDTQYF	TGCGCCAGCAGCGATCGGACTAGCACAGATACGCAGTATTTT
.	TRBV7-3	TRBJ2-2	.	CASTGNTGELFF	TGTGCCAGCACAGGGAACACCGGGGAGCTGTTTTTT
.	TRBV11-2	TRBJ1-1	.	CASSLVGPGLTEAFF	TGTGCCAGCAGCTTAGTCGGCCCGGGGTTGACTGAAGCTTTCTTT
TRBD1	TRBV6-1	TRBJ2-7	.	CASSGGQVLYEQYF	TGTGCCAGCAGTGGGGGACAGGTTCTTTACGAGCAGTACTTC